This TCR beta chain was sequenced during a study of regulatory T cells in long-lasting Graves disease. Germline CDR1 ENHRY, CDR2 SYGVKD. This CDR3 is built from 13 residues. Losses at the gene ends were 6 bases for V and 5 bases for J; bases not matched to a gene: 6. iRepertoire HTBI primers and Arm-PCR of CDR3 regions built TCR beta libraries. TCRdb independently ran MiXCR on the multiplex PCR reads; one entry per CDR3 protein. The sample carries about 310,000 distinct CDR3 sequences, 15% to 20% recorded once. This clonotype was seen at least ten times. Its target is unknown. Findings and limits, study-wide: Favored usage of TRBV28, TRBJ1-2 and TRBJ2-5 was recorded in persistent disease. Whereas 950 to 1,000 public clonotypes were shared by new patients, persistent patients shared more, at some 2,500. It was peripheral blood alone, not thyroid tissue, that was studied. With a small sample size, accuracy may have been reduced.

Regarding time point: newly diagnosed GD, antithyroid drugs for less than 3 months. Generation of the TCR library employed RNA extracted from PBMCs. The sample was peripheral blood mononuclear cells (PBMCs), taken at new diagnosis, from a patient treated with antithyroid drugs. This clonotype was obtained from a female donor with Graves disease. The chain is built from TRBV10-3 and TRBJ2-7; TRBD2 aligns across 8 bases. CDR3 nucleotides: TGTGCCATCAGGTCCGGGACTAGTGACGAGCAGTACTTC. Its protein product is CAIRSGTSDEQYF.